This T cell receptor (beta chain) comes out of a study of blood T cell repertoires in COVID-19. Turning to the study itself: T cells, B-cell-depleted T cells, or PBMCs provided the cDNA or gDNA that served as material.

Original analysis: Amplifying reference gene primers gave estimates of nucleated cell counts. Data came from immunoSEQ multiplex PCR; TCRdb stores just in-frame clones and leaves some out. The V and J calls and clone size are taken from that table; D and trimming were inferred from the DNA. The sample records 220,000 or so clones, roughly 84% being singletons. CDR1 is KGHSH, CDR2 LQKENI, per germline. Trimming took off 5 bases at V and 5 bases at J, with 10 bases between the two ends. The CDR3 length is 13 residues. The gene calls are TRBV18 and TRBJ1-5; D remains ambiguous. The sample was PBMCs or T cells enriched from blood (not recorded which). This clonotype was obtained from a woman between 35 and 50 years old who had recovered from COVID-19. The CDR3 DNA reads TGTGCCAGCTCAAGGAGATCGGATCAGCCCCAGCATTTT. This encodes CASSRRSDQPQHF.